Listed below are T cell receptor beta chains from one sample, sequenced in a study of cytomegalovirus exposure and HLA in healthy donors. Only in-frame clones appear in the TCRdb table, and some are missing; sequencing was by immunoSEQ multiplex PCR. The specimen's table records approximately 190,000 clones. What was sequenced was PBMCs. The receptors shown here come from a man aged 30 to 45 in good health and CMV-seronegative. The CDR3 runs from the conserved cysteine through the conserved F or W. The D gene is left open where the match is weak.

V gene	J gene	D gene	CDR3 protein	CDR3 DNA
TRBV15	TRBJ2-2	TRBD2	CATSRDTSGNTGELFF	TGTGCCACCAGCAGAGATACTAGCGGTAACACCGGGGAGCTGTTTTTT
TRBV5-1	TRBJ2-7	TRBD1	CASSLDGQGRNEQYF	TGCGCCAGCAGCTTGGATGGACAGGGGCGGAACGAGCAGTACTTC
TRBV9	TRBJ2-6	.	CASSVAMGLSGANVLTF	TGTGCCAGCAGCGTAGCCATGGGGCTCTCTGGGGCCAACGTCCTGACTTTC
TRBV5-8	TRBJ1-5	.	CASSIKQGTDQPQHF	TGTGCCAGCAGCATAAAACAGGGAACCGATCAGCCCCAGCATTTT
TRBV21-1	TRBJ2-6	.	CASIPDPGQGSGGANVLTF	TGTGCCAGCATCCCAGATCCGGGACAGGGGAGTGGTGGGGCCAACGTCCTGACTTTC
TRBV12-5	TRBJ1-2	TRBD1	CASGSGTGGYGYTF	TGTGCTAGTGGTTCCGGGACAGGGGGCTATGGCTACACCTTC
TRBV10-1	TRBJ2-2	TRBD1	CASGAGTGNTGELFF	TGCGCCAGCGGCGCCGGGACAGGGAACACCGGGGAGCTGTTTTTT
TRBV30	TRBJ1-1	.	CAWSGEVEAFF	TGTGCCTGGAGTGGGGAGGTTGAAGCTTTCTTT
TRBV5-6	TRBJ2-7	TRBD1	CASSRGTGWDEQYF	TGTGCCAGCAGCAGGGGGACAGGGTGGGACGAGCAGTACTTC
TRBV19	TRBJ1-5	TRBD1	CASSDRQGSQPQHF	TGTGCCAGTAGTGACCGACAGGGGAGTCAGCCCCAGCATTTT
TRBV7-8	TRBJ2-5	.	CASSPTGQGETQYF	TGTGCCAGCAGCCCTACCGGGCAGGGGGAGACCCAGTACTTC
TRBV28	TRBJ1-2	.	CASSSQAIYGYTF	TGTGCCAGCAGTTCACAGGCTATCTATGGCTACACCTTC
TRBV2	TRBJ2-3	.	CASRERIGTDTQYF	TGTGCCAGCAGGGAGAGAATCGGCACAGATACGCAGTATTTT
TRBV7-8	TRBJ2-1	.	CASSPGLNNEQFF	TGTGCCAGCAGCCCCGGACTGAACAATGAGCAGTTCTTC
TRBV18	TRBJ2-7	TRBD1	CASSPSGTGLNEQYF	TGTGCCAGCTCACCTTCCGGGACAGGGCTTAACGAGCAGTACTTC
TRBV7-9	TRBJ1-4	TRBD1	CASSLQGGANEKLFF	TGTGCCAGCAGCTTGCAGGGGGGAGCGAATGAAAAACTGTTTTTT
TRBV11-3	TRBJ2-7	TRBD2	CASSSGTSGIEQYF	TGTGCCAGCAGCTCAGGGACTAGCGGGATCGAGCAGTACTTC
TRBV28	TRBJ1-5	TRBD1	CASSPGTGHGQPQHF	TGTGCCAGCAGTCCCGGGACAGGGCATGGACAGCCCCAGCATTTT
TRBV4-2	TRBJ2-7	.	CASSQDAEELSYEQYF	TGTGCCAGCAGCCAAGATGCGGAGGAACTCTCCTACGAGCAGTACTTC
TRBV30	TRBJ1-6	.	CAWGDAGAGWNSPLHF	TGTGCCTGGGGGGATGCCGGAGCAGGGTGGAATTCACCCCTCCACTTT
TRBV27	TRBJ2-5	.	CASSGTSWEGVQETQYF	TGTGCCAGCAGTGGAACTAGCTGGGAGGGGGTCCAAGAGACCCAGTACTTC
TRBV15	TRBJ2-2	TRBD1	CATSPRTGATGELFF	TGTGCCACCAGCCCGCGGACAGGGGCCACCGGGGAGCTGTTTTTT
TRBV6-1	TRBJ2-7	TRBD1	CASRQGTYEQYF	TGTGCCAGCAGACAGGGGACCTACGAGCAGTACTTC
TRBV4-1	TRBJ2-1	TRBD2	CASSPQAGGRYNEQFF	TGCGCCAGCAGCCCCCAAGCGGGGGGGAGGTACAATGAGCAGTTCTTC
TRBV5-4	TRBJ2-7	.	CASSLGQGGEQYF	TGTGCCAGCAGCTTGGGGCAGGGGGGCGAGCAGTACTTC
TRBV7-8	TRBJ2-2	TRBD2	CASSWGRLAGNRNTGELFF	TGTGCCAGCAGCTGGGGGCGGCTAGCGGGCAACAGGAACACCGGGGAGCTGTTTTTT
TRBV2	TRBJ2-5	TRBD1	CASRGTGSETQYF	TGTGCCAGCAGAGGGACAGGTTCTGAGACCCAGTACTTC
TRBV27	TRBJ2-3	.	CASWEVIPPYTQYF	TGTGCCTCCTGGGAGGTTATCCCACCATATACGCAGTATTTT
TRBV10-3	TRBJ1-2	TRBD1	CAITGTGQGNYGYTF	TGTGCCATCACTGGAACCGGACAGGGGAACTATGGCTACACCTTC
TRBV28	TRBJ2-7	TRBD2	CASSFSGLEPYF	TGTGCCAGCAGCTTCTCCGGACTAGAACCGTACTTC
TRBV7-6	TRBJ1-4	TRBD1	CASSQRQGLEKLFF	TGTGCCAGCAGCCAGAGACAGGGGTTAGAAAAACTGTTTTTT
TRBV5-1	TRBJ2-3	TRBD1	CASSPGQGGRTDTQYF	TGCGCCAGCAGCCCGGGACAGGGGGGGAGGACAGATACGCAGTATTTT
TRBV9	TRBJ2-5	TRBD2	CASSALAGKQETQYF	TGTGCCAGCAGCGCACTAGCGGGGAAACAAGAGACCCAGTACTTC
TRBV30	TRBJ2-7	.	CAWSKRVAEQYF	TGTGCCTGGAGTAAACGGGTCGCTGAGCAGTACTTC
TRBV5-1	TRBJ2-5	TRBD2	CASSYPGREETQYF	TGCGCCAGCAGCTACCCAGGGAGGGAAGAGACCCAGTACTTC
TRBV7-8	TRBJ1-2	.	CASSYGSFGDGYTF	TGTGCCAGCAGCTACGGGTCTTTTGGCGATGGCTACACCTTC